This T cell receptor (beta chain) was sequenced in a study of T cells in Graves' hyperthyroidism and ophthalmopathy. Study context: Peripheral blood was taken when the disease was first diagnosed, before any treatment began.

Study outcomes and limitations: Most thyroid clonotypes that were expanded above 0.001 also turned up in blood. Progression to ophthalmopathy was predicted a median of 6.5 months early.

TCR beta CDR3 regions were amplified from RNA. An initial round of RT-PCR targeting the TCR CDR3 relied on the HTBI primer set. TCRdb reprocessed the multiplex PCR reads via MiXCR and lists one record per CDR3 protein. Of approximately 600,000 distinct CDR3 sequences listed, around 15% were seen once; the top ten hold over 3.5%. Regarding this clonotype: Its antigen is still unknown.

Per germline, CDR1 SGHTA and CDR2 FQGTGA. This CDR3 is 15 amino acids long. The ends were cut back, 5 bases at V and 1 base at J, with 14 bases in the middle. The TCR sequence derives from a woman aged 40-49 years with Graves' ophthalmopathy. The chain employs TRBV7-3 and TRBJ1-1, with D maybe TRBD1 (6 bases). What was sequenced was blood. CDR3 sequence (DNA): TGTGCCAGCAGCCCGCACCCGGACAGGAACACTGAAGCTTTCTTT. Its protein product is CASSPHPDRNTEAFF.